This is a list of T cell receptor beta chains from one sample in a study of T-cell reconstitution after alpha-beta-depleted transplantation in children. TCRdb re-derived calls from the PCR reads in MiXCR, one entry per CDR3 protein. The data hold roughly 570,000 distinct CDR3 sequences, with 25% to 30% observed a single time. The specimen was PBMCs, collected before TCRalphabeta/CD19-depleted stem cell transplant. These receptors all come from a boy in the first two years of life with Wiskott-Aldrich syndrome, due to receive a stem cell transplant. Both conserved end residues are part of each CDR3. Fields, in order: clone size, V gene, J gene, D gene, CDR3 protein, CDR3 DNA. D genes are given only for firm matches. The size of a clone is reported for some rows only, either as once, few or many, or as a class for expanded clones.

NA	TRBV7-8	TRBJ1-2	NA	CASSFAGRRGSLNYGYTF	TGTGCCAGCAGCTTCGCTGGAAGAAGAGGGTCGCTAAACTATGGCTACACCTTC
few	TRBV5-1	TRBJ2-3	TRBD2	CASSRHLLAGDTDTQYF	TGCGCCAGCAGCCGTCATTTACTAGCGGGAGACACAGATACGCAGTATTTT
NA	TRBV11-2	TRBJ1-1	TRBD1	CASSLRRTGYLNTEAFF	TGTGCCAGCAGCCTGAGGAGGACAGGGTATCTGAACACTGAAGCTTTCTTT
once	TRBV28	TRBJ2-7	NA	CASSPPQYEQYF	TGTGCCAGCAGCCCACCCCAGTACGAGCAGTACTTC
NA	TRBV5-1	TRBJ1-2	NA	CASSPTPTGANYGYTF	TGCGCCAGCAGCCCCACTCCGACAGGAGCTAACTATGGCTACACCTTC
NA	TRBV15	TRBJ2-1	NA	CATSRQGSYNEQFF	TGTGCCACCAGCAGACAGGGCTCCTACAATGAGCAGTTCTTC
NA	TRBV9	TRBJ2-1	NA	CASSVDKLRERDSNEQFF	TGTGCCAGCAGCGTAGATAAGCTTCGGGAGAGGGATAGCAATGAGCAGTTCTTC
NA	TRBV7-6	TRBJ2-2	NA	CASSPPEYGVGELFF	TGTGCCAGCAGCCCGCCGGAGTATGGGGTCGGGGAGCTGTTTTTT
few	TRBV11-2	TRBJ2-1	NA	CASSLSIFNEQFF	TGTGCCAGCAGCTTAAGCATCTTCAATGAGCAGTTCTTC
NA	TRBV20-1	TRBJ2-5	NA	CSARYPGYWETQYF	TGCAGTGCTAGATATCCAGGGTATTGGGAGACCCAGTACTTC
NA	TRBV5-1	TRBJ2-1	NA	CASSLSRLYNEQFF	TGCGCCAGCAGCTTAAGTCGCCTCTACAATGAGCAGTTCTTC
few	TRBV10-3	TRBJ2-7	NA	CAIKGLTYEQYF	TGTGCCATCAAGGGTCTGACCTACGAGCAGTACTTC
NA	TRBV6-1	TRBJ1-3	NA	CASSHRLGQGNTIYF	TGTGCCAGCAGCCACCGGCTGGGGCAGGGAAACACCATATATTTT
few	TRBV14	TRBJ2-1	NA	CASSHRRGSSYNEQFF	TGTGCCAGCAGCCACCGGAGGGGAAGCTCCTACAATGAGCAGTTCTTC
NA	TRBV3-1	TRBJ2-5	TRBD2	CASSAHPPGTSGSTGQETQYF	TGTGCCAGCAGCGCCCACCCACCTGGGACTAGCGGGAGTACGGGACAAGAGACCCAGTACTTC
few	TRBV5-1	TRBJ2-7	TRBD2	CASSLALNSGSYEQYF	TGCGCCAGCAGCTTGGCCTTGAATAGCGGGAGTTACGAGCAGTACTTC
many	TRBV2	TRBJ2-3	NA	CASSVGLSTDTQYF	TGTGCCAGCAGCGTGGGGCTTAGCACAGATACGCAGTATTTT
once	TRBV7-9	TRBJ2-7	TRBD2	CASSLGSGTTLYEQYF	TGTGCCAGCAGCTTAGGGTCCGGGACTACACTGTACGAGCAGTACTTC
NA	TRBV29-1	TRBJ2-7	TRBD1	CSVANRGYEQYF	TGCAGCGTTGCTAACAGGGGGTACGAGCAGTACTTC
NA	TRBV10-2	TRBJ2-1	NA	CASSASGVSYNEQFF	TGCGCCAGCAGTGCTTCAGGGGTCTCCTACAATGAGCAGTTCTTC
few	TRBV3-1	TRBJ2-1	TRBD2	CASSRGLAGSYNEQFF	TGTGCCAGCAGCCGGGGACTAGCGGGTTCCTACAATGAGCAGTTCTTC
NA	TRBV20-1	TRBJ2-5	TRBD2	CTARGPFAGEETQYF	TGCACTGCTAGGGGACCTTTCGCGGGGGAAGAGACGCAGTACTTC
few	TRBV9	TRBJ2-5	NA	CASSVTSRAETQYF	TGTGCCAGCAGCGTGACCTCCCGCGCCGAGACCCAGTACTTC
NA	TRBV5-1	TRBJ2-7	TRBD2	CASSKTSSSYEQYF	TGCGCCAGCAGCAAGACTAGCAGCTCCTACGAGCAGTACTTC
many	TRBV5-1	TRBJ2-1	TRBD2	CASSWGLAGYNEQFF	TGCGCCAGCAGCTGGGGACTAGCGGGTTACAATGAGCAGTTCTTC
few	TRBV5-5	TRBJ2-1	NA	CASSLWGDGSYNEQFF	TGTGCCAGCAGCTTGTGGGGAGATGGATCCTACAATGAGCAGTTCTTC
NA	TRBV20-1	TRBJ2-3	NA	CSASQGADTQYF	TGCAGTGCTAGCCAAGGGGCAGATACGCAGTATTTT
NA	TRBV4-1	TRBJ1-2	TRBD1	CASSPLSGQGFIYGYTF	TGCGCCAGCAGCCCCTTGTCCGGACAGGGCTTTATCTATGGCTACACCTTC
NA	TRBV20-1	TRBJ1-1	NA	CSASHPRVRNTEAFF	TGCAGTGCTAGCCACCCCAGGGTTAGAAACACTGAAGCTTTCTTT
NA	TRBV7-6	TRBJ2-7	NA	CASSSGTASEQYF	TGTGCCAGCAGCTCCGGGACGGCGAGCGAGCAGTACTTC